The sequence of this TCR beta chain was determined in a study of monozygotic twins with inflammatory bowel disease. TCR libraries were prepared from 3,500 to 4,500 ng total RNA each. No DNA is given; TCRdb re-called the 5' RACE reads and lists each CDR3 protein once. The listing records 440,000 or so distinct CDR3 sequences. Germline loops: CDR1 SGHRS, CDR2 YFSETQ. This CDR3 has 16 residues. The study's findings and limits: Fewer clonotypes were shared with others by IBD patients than by healthy twins, especially with disease activity. IBD patients carried less diverse TCRbeta repertoires (inverse Simpson) than healthy co-twins.

Note on this clonotype: Antigen unknown.

What was sequenced was blood. This TCR derives from a human donor with ulcerative colitis or Crohn's disease, or a healthy co-twin of an affected twin (not recorded which). V gene TRBV5-1 combines with J gene TRBJ1-1; checking the TCRdb D call of TRBD1 is not possible without DNA. The CDR3 loop is CASSWTRIVRDTEAFF.